These T cell receptor beta chains were read from a single sample in a study of shared clonotypes between healthy human individuals. Assay used: immunoSEQ multiplex PCR; TCRdb lists only in-frame clones, some missing. The table has under 2,500,000 clones, approximately 96% seen once. The sample consisted of naive CD4+ T cells sorted from blood. Receptor source: a man between 18 and 35 years old in good health. CDR3s include the opening cysteine and the closing phenylalanine or tryptophan. A D gene is named only where the DNA matches it firmly. For some rows the clone size is stated as once, few or many, or as a class when expanded; others skip it.

>-|TRBV5-1|14|TRBJ2-5|-
CASGPQGIGETQYF
TGCGCCAGCGGCCCCCAAGGGATCGGAGAGACCCAGTACTTC
>-|TRBV7-2|15|TRBJ2-7|-
CASSPTRALSYEQYF
TGTGCCAGCAGCCCTACTAGGGCCCTCTCCTACGAGCAGTACTTC
>-|TRBV6-5|14|TRBJ1-2|-
CASSSPGLNYGYTF
TGTGCCAGCAGCTCCCCAGGGCTTAACTATGGCTACACCTTC
>TRBD2|TRBV14|14|TRBJ2-1|-
CASSLRGGTHEQFF
TGTGCCAGCAGCCTGAGGGGAGGGACGCATGAGCAGTTCTTC
>TRBD1|TRBV30|17|TRBJ2-4|once
CAWATGGGSLAKNIQYF
TGTGCCTGGGCGACAGGGGGCGGTTCTCTAGCCAAAAACATTCAGTACTTC
>-|TRBV5-4|16|TRBJ2-1|-
CASSLWLGGQNNEQFF
TGTGCCAGCAGCTTGTGGTTGGGGGGGCAAAACAATGAGCAGTTCTTC
>-|TRBV6-5|12|TRBJ1-1|-
CASSTTGREAFF
TGTGCCAGCAGTACGACAGGACGGGAAGCTTTCTTT
>-|TRBV5-1|15|TRBJ1-6|-
CASTFSTSTNSPLHF
TGCGCCAGCACCTTTTCAACCTCTACTAATTCACCCCTCCACTTT
>-|TRBV11-2|14|TRBJ2-7|-
CASSLIRDPYEQYF
TGTGCCAGCAGCTTAATTAGGGATCCCTACGAGCAGTACTTC
>-|TRBV28|14|TRBJ1-5|-
CASTQSQFNQPRHF
TGTGCCAGCACCCAGAGTCAATTCAATCAGCCCCGGCATTTT
>-|TRBV5-1|13|TRBJ2-3|-
CASSLGWTDTQYF
TGCGCCAGCAGCTTAGGGTGGACAGATACGCAGTATTTT
>-|TRBV5-1|16|TRBJ2-3|-
CASSLVGSISTDTQYF
TGCGCCAGCAGCTTGGTAGGGTCTATTAGCACAGATACGCAGTATTTT
>-|TRBV2|14|TRBJ2-7|-
CASSLEGGLYEQYF
TGTGCCAGCAGCTTGGAGGGGGGGCTCTACGAGCAGTACTTC
>-|TRBV30|15|TRBJ1-1|-
CAWTMWDTIITEAFF
TGTGCCTGGACCATGTGGGACACCATAATCACTGAAGCTTTCTTT
>TRBD1|TRBV5-3|15|TRBJ2-3|-
CARSLFRGRTDTQYF
TGTGCCAGAAGCTTGTTCAGGGGGCGGACAGATACGCAGTATTTT
>-|TRBV30|12|TRBJ1-6|-
CAWSVANSPLHF
TGTGCCTGGAGTGTCGCCAATTCACCCCTCCACTTT
>-|TRBV10-3|11|TRBJ2-1|-
CAIRREWEEFF
TGTGCCATCCGCAGGGAGTGGGAGGAGTTCTTC
>-|TRBV6-1|13|TRBJ1-6|-
CASSAEINSPLHF
TGTGCCAGCAGTGCAGAGATCAATTCACCCCTCCACTTT
>-|TRBV10-1|14|TRBJ2-7|-
CASKVAGSTYEQYF
TGCGCCAGCAAAGTGGCAGGGAGTACCTACGAGCAGTACTTC
>TRBD2|TRBV6-6|15|TRBJ2-2|-
CASKGASGSTGELFF
TGTGCCAGCAAAGGGGCTAGCGGGAGTACCGGGGAGCTGTTTTTT
>TRBD2|TRBV4-1|16|TRBJ2-1|-
CASSQALGLVNNEQFF
TGCGCCAGCAGCCAAGCCCTGGGACTAGTCAACAATGAGCAGTTCTTC
>-|TRBV28|18|TRBJ1-3|-
CASSPPSPGIDSGNTIYF
TGTGCCAGCAGTCCCCCGAGCCCAGGGATCGACTCTGGAAACACCATATATTTT
>-|TRBV5-1|16|TRBJ1-6|-
CASSLTFGGLGSPLHF
TGCGCCAGCAGCTTGACTTTTGGGGGGTTAGGTTCACCCCTCCACTTT
>-|TRBV30|13|TRBJ1-1|once
CAWGTGRNTEAFF
TGTGCCTGGGGTACAGGGCGGAACACTGAAGCTTTCTTT
>TRBD1|TRBV30|14|TRBJ2-7|-
CAWSGGTGGYEQYF
TGTGCCTGGAGTGGGGGGACAGGGGGCTACGAGCAGTACTTC
>-|TRBV7-8|13|TRBJ2-5|-
CASSLRTGETQYF
TGTGCCAGCAGCTTACGCACGGGGGAGACCCAGTACTTC
>TRBD1|TRBV6-5|16|TRBJ1-2|-
CASSSAGTGGGYGYTF
TGTGCCAGCAGTTCGGCCGGGACAGGGGGCGGCTATGGCTACACCTTC
>-|TRBV27|16|TRBJ2-2|-
CASSDPADRYTGELFF
TGTGCCAGCAGTGACCCCGCCGACAGATACACCGGGGAGCTGTTTTTT
>-|TRBV18|15|TRBJ1-2|-
CASSPRSGQNYGYTF
TGTGCCAGCTCACCACGATCCGGACAGAACTATGGCTACACCTTC
>TRBD1|TRBV2|14|TRBJ1-2|-
CASSGDRGTYGYTF
TGTGCCAGCAGTGGGGACAGGGGGACCTATGGCTACACCTTC
>-|TRBV2|12|TRBJ2-2|few
CASSPNPGELFF
TGTGCCAGCAGTCCAAACCCCGGGGAGCTGTTTTTT
>TRBD1|TRBV28|13|TRBJ2-2|-
CASRRDSTGELFF
TGTGCCAGCAGAAGGGACAGCACCGGGGAGCTGTTTTTT
>-|TRBV6-5|15|TRBJ1-4|-
CASSRRVLSNEKLFF
TGTGCCAGCAGTCGCAGGGTTTTGTCTAATGAAAAACTGTTTTTT
>-|TRBV25-1|15|TRBJ2-7|-
CASSNWVNSAYEQYF
TGTGCCAGCAGTAATTGGGTGAACTCGGCCTACGAGCAGTACTTC
>-|TRBV19|13|TRBJ2-1|-
CASSLPTPGEQFF
TGTGCCAGTAGTCTTCCGACCCCTGGAGAGCAGTTCTTC
>TRBD2|TRBV30|18|TRBJ2-2|-
CVSKGGSGESWSTGELFF
TGTGTCTCCAAAGGAGGTAGCGGGGAGTCTTGGAGCACCGGGGAGCTGTTTTTT
>-|TRBV5-4|13|TRBJ1-2|-
CASSPGNPGGYTF
TGTGCCAGCAGTCCTGGGAACCCGGGGGGCTACACCTTC
>TRBD1|TRBV4-3|14|TRBJ1-2|-
CASSQTLQGIGYTF
TGCGCCAGCAGCCAAACCCTACAGGGGATCGGCTACACCTTC
>-|TRBV18|15|TRBJ1-1|once
CASSPWQGLDTEAFF
TGTGCCAGCTCCCCCTGGCAGGGGTTGGACACTGAAGCTTTCTTT
>TRBD1|TRBV30|13|TRBJ2-1|-
CAWGTTGGYEQFF
TGTGCCTGGGGGACCACAGGGGGGTATGAGCAGTTCTTC
>-|TRBV18|13|TRBJ1-2|once
CASSPALYYGYTF
TGTGCCAGCTCACCCGCTTTGTACTATGGCTACACCTTC
>TRBD1|TRBV11-2|15|TRBJ1-2|-
CASSPGTGRYYGYTF
TGTGCCAGCAGCCCCGGGACAGGGAGGTACTATGGCTACACCTTC
>TRBD2|TRBV6-5|15|TRBJ2-1|-
CASTKGGLASNEQFF
TGTGCCAGCACCAAAGGGGGACTAGCGAGCAATGAGCAGTTCTTC
>TRBD2|TRBV11-2|16|TRBJ2-3|-
CASSPLAGALTDTQYF
TGTGCCAGCAGCCCCTTAGCGGGGGCCCTCACAGATACGCAGTATTTT
>TRBD2|TRBV6-5|14|TRBJ2-1|-
CASRPGLAGGEQFF
TGTGCCAGCAGACCGGGACTAGCGGGGGGGGAGCAGTTCTTC
>-|TRBV18|14|TRBJ2-1|-
CASSPPVPLNEQFF
TGTGCCAGCTCACCACCGGTTCCACTTAATGAGCAGTTCTTC
>-|TRBV6-6|16|TRBJ2-2|-
CASSYSKPQGSGELFF
TGTGCCAGCAGTTACTCGAAACCCCAGGGTAGCGGGGAGCTGTTTTTT
>-|TRBV2|16|TRBJ2-6|few
CASRPFFFSGANVLTF
TGTGCCAGCAGGCCGTTCTTCTTCTCTGGGGCCAACGTCCTGACTTTC
>-|TRBV7-9|19|TRBJ1-4|-
CASSYRASKGDPTNEKLFF
TGTGCCAGCAGCTACCGGGCATCCAAGGGGGATCCAACTAATGAAAAACTGTTTTTT
>TRBD1|TRBV7-9|14|TRBJ2-3|-
CASSSQDRADTQYF
TGTGCCAGCAGCTCGCAGGACAGGGCAGATACGCAGTATTTT
>-|TRBV10-3|12|TRBJ2-7|-
CAISESSGEQYF
TGTGCCATCAGTGAGTCAAGTGGCGAGCAGTACTTC
>-|TRBV30|16|TRBJ1-2|-
CAWSVIRQPTNYGYTF
TGTGCCTGGAGTGTAATAAGGCAGCCGACTAACTATGGCTACACCTTC
>TRBD2|TRBV30|15|TRBJ2-3|once
CAWRLGLARTDTQYF
TGTGCCTGGAGGCTGGGACTAGCGCGCACAGATACGCAGTATTTT
>TRBD1|TRBV18|17|TRBJ1-1|-
CASSPLDRGTLNTEAFF
TGTGCCAGCTCACCCTTGGACAGGGGCACCCTGAACACTGAAGCTTTCTTT
>-|TRBV2|15|TRBJ2-6|-
CASSGDFSGANVLTF
TGTGCCAGCAGTGGGGACTTCTCTGGGGCCAACGTCCTGACTTTC
>TRBD1|TRBV5-1|14|TRBJ2-5|-
CASSFGQAQETQYF
TGCGCCAGCAGCTTTGGACAGGCCCAAGAGACCCAGTACTTC
>-|TRBV5-1|14|TRBJ1-1|-
CASSRAGTNTEAFF
TGCGCCAGCAGCAGGGCAGGGACGAACACTGAAGCTTTCTTT